These 17 T cell receptor beta chains were sequenced from one sample in a study of prognosis after radiotherapy for stage I lung cancer. Multiplex PCR, run in two rounds, amplified TCR beta CDR3 from genomic DNA. Gene-specific TRBV and TRBJ primers were used in PCR round one. TCRdb ran MiXCR on the multiplex PCR reads and lists one entry per CDR3 protein. Of about 14,000 distinct CDR3 sequences in the sample, 28% were seen once. The specimen comprised PBMCs, sampled before or after stereotactic body radiation therapy (not recorded which). The source of these receptors is a donor aged 50 or older with non-small cell lung cancer.

This clonotype is medium-sized in the sample. This rearrangement joins TRBV5-1 to TRBJ1-6, with TRBD1 identical over 7 bases. CDR1 is SGHRS and CDR2 is YFSETQ in the germline V gene. CDR3 length: 13 residues. V trimming: 6 bases; J trimming: 11 bases; junction bases outside the gene matches: 8. CDR3 in amino acids: CASTRGGSAPLHF. The CDR3 bases are TGCGCCAGCACCAGGGGGGGGTCTGCACCCCTCCACTTT.

This clonotype was counted many times. The chain joins TRBV25-1 to TRBJ2-1, with 7 bases lining up with TRBD2. J gave up 8 bases and V 1 base, and 14 bases lay outside the gene matches. The CDR3 spans 17 residues. Germline loops: CDR1 MGHDK, CDR2 SYGVNS. CDR3 sequence (DNA): TGTGCCAGCAGTGAATCGTTCCGGGAGGACACGGGTGATGAGCAGTTCTTC. Translated: CASSESFREDTGDEQFF.

This clonotype appeared many times. The chain couples TRBV7-9 to TRBJ1-1; D uncertain. The CDR3 has 12 residues. With 3 bases removed from V and 7 bases from J, the gap between germline ends came to 9 bases. Germline CDR1 is SEHNR and CDR2 is FQNEAQ (reference sequence). The DNA of the CDR3 is TGTGCCAGCAGCTTCACGGCCTTTGAAGCTTTCTTT. Its protein product is CASSFTAFEAFF.

This chain uses TRBV6-5 with TRBJ2-1, with 9 bases aligning to TRBD2. The J segment lost 4 bases and the V segment lost 1 base, leaving 11 bases of the junction unmatched. Germline CDR1 is MNHEY and CDR2 is SVGAGI. The CDR3 spans 18 residues. The CDR3 coding sequence is TGTGCCAGCAGTTACTATGGGACTAGCTGGAATTTTTACAATGAGCAGTTCTTC. Protein: CASSYYGTSWNFYNEQFF.

This clonotype was picked up many times. The chain is built from TRBV30 and TRBJ2-7; a weak D match, TRBD1 (6 bases). The CDR3 has 19 residues. Germline loops: CDR1 GTSNPN, CDR2 SVGIG (reference sequence). V was clipped by 4 bases and J by 1 base, with 29 bases between them. CDR3 nucleotides: TGTGCCTGGAAGTACCGGGACATAGCTCGTGCGGGCCGTTCCTACGAGCAGTACTTC. Amino acids: CAWKYRDIARAGRSYEQYF.

This clonotype is termed medium-sized. The J gene is TRBJ2-1, the V gene TRBV6-2 or TRBV6-3; TRBD2 matches 16 bases. The V gene's germline CDR1 is MNHEY and CDR2 SVGEGT. Trimming at V came to 7 bases and at J to 2 bases, leaving 8 bases not matched to a gene. This CDR3 is 18 amino acids long. The CDR3 loop is CASIQSGTSGRAYNEQFF. Written as DNA, the CDR3 is TGTGCCAGCATTCAGTCGGGGACTAGCGGGAGGGCCTACAATGAGCAGTTCTTC.

This clonotype showed up many times. The chain uses TRBV4-1 and TRBJ2-5, with TRBD2 matching over 14 bases. This CDR3 is built from 16 residues. J lost 5 bases, V lost 2 bases, and 4 bases had no gene match. Germline values: CDR1 MGHRA, CDR2 YSYEKL. The CDR3 region is CASSQSGTSGSETQYF. The DNA of the CDR3 is TGCGCCAGCAGCCAAAGCGGGACTAGCGGGAGTGAGACCCAGTACTTC.

This clonotype has a count of ten or more. V is TRBV7-6 and J is TRBJ1-3; 7 bases fit TRBD1. V was pared by 3 bases and J by 2 bases, with 4 bases of the junction left unmatched. From germline, CDR1 is SGHVS and CDR2 FNYEAQ. The length of the CDR3 is 15 residues. In DNA, the CDR3 is TGTGCCAGCAGCTTTAAGGGGGCGCCTGGAAACACCATATATTTT. Protein: CASSFKGAPGNTIYF.

Comments on this clonotype: It differs at one base from a far larger clone, so likely a read error. V usage is TRBV7-3 and J usage is TRBJ2-3; D might be TRBD1 (5 bases). The V gene's germline CDR1 is SGHTA and CDR2 FQGTGA. CDR3 length equals 13 residues. The CDR3 sequence is CANSPRTTDTQYF. The DNA for the CDR3 is TGTGCCAACAGCCCCCGGACAACTGATACGCAGTATTTT.

A word on this clonotype: This may come from a read error, since a much larger clone is one base off. This chain uses TRBV7-6 with TRBJ1-1; 8 bases map to TRBD1. The CDR3 spans 16 residues. The germline gives CDR1 SGHVS, CDR2 FNYEAQ. Trimming at V came to 4 bases and at J to 1 base, leaving 8 bases not matched to a gene. CDR3: CASSSAQGARNTEAFF. The CDR3 coding sequence is TGTGCCAGCAGCTCCGCCCAGGGGGCGAGGAACACTGAAGCTTTCTTT.

This clonotype came up many times. CDR3 sequence reads: CASSLKVSEKLFF. In DNA form, the CDR3 reads TGCGCCAGCAGCTTGAAGGTGTCCGAAAAACTGTTTTTT. The chain recombines TRBV5-1 with TRBJ1-4; D is undetermined. Trimming took off 1 base at V and 8 bases at J, with 9 bases between the two ends. The CDR3 spans 13 residues. Germline V gene lookup returns CDR1 SGHRS and CDR2 YFSETQ.

The chain has TRBV7-2 and TRBJ2-1, with D maybe TRBD1 (5 bases). The CDR3 spans 13 residues. The V end lost 7 bases, the J end lost 7 bases, and 14 bases lay between the germline ends. Looked up from germline, CDR1 is SGHTA and CDR2 is FQGNSA. The CDR3 DNA sequence: TGTGCCAGCATTGCCAGGGCTTCGAATGAGCAGTTCTTC. This translates into CASIARASNEQFF. Drawing the rest from reference TRBV7-2 and TRBJ2-1, the complete variable domain is GAGVSQSPSNKVTEKGKDVELRCDPISGHTALYWYRQSLGQGLEFLIYFQGNSAPDKSGLPSDRFSAERTGGSVSTLTIQRTQQEDSAVYLCASIARASNEQFFGPGTRLTVL.

In this sample, this clonotype turned up a few times. This chain joins TRBV4-1 and TRBJ2-3; 10 nucleotides match TRBD2. Unmatched junction bases numbered 11, after V lost 4 bases and J lost 1 base. Per the germline V gene, CDR1 is MGHRA and CDR2 is YSYEKL. The CDR3 is 18 amino acids. For the CDR3, the DNA is TGCGCCAGCAGCCGCGCCTTCTCCGGGACTAGCGGCACAGATACGCAGTATTTT. Its protein product is CASSRAFSGTSGTDTQYF.

About this clonotype itself: An end of the junction does not agree with germline; a read error may underlie this. This sequence joins TRBV24-1 and TRBJ1-5, with D uncertain. Germline CDR1 is KGHDR and CDR2 is SFDVKD. There are 14 residues in the CDR3. The CDR3 DNA follows: TGTGCCACCAGTGATTTCAAGACCTACCATCCCCAGCACTTT. Translating gives CATSDFKTYHPQHF.

This clonotype is medium-sized in the sample. V usage is TRBV27 and J usage is TRBJ2-7; the match to TRBD2 covers 12 bases. Trimming took 6 bases from V and 5 from J; bases not matched to a gene: 5. Germline loops: CDR1 MNHEY, CDR2 SMNVEV (reference sequence). The CDR3 loop spans 14 amino acids. CDR3 in DNA: TGTGCCAGCAGAGCTAGCGGGAGGGCGGACGAGCAGTACTTC. Its protein is CASRASGRADEQYF.

At least ten counts were recorded for this clonotype. This chain uses TRBV7-9 with TRBJ2-7, with TRBD1 matching 7 bases. In germline, CDR1 is SEHNR, CDR2 FQNEAQ (reference sequence). The CDR3 covers 14 residues. With V trimmed by 5 bases and J by 2 bases, 6 bases remained unmatched. Written as DNA, the CDR3 is TGTGCCAGCAGCCCAACTACAGGGGCCTACGAGCAGTACTTC. Amino acid sequence: CASSPTTGAYEQYF.

The table lists this clonotype with a few counts. A read error likely explains this, since a far larger clone differs by one base. The genes are TRBV6-2 or TRBV6-3 and TRBJ1-6; D gene uncertain. The germline V gene encodes CDR1 MNHEY and CDR2 SVGEGT. With 6 bases removed from V and 7 bases from J, the gap between germline ends came to 4 bases. The CDR3 has 11 residues. CDR3 amino acids: CASRVNSPLHF. CDR3 sequence (DNA): TGTGCCAGCAGAGTGAATTCACCCCTCCACTTT.